The 6 T cell receptor beta chains below were found in one sample sequenced in a study of T cell clonotyping in hematopoietic cell transplantation. Only in-frame clones appear in the TCRdb table, and some are missing; sequencing was by immunoSEQ multiplex PCR. The sample yields several thousand clones, around 85% seen once. The time point was: recipient sample about 28 days before transplant, after cytoreduction. This specimen was peripheral blood mononuclear cells, taken before stem cell transplant. All receptors derive from a man aged 55 to 70 with acute myeloid leukemia. Some clones in this sample may be carry-over from other donors' samples.

The chain has TRBV30 and TRBJ2-7; tentative D call: TRBD1 (7 bases). Germline CDR1 reads GTSNPN; CDR2 reads SVGIG (reference sequence). The CDR3 sequence is 14 residues long. The ends were cut back, 3 bases at V and 0 bases at J, with 12 bases in the middle. The CDR3 sequence is CAWSAGGTSYEQYF. The CDR3 DNA reads TGTGCCTGGAGCGCAGGGGGGACCTCCTACGAGCAGTACTTC.

This rearrangement joins TRBV11-2 to TRBJ1-1; 9 bases fit TRBD1. With 4 bases clipped from V and 6 bases from J, the junction kept 9 bases outside the gene matches. The V gene's germline CDR1 is SGHAT and CDR2 FQNNGV. The CDR3 spans 15 residues. The CDR3 here is CASSSETGGGAEAFF. CDR3 nucleotides: TGTGCCAGCAGCTCAGAGACAGGGGGTGGGGCTGAAGCTTTCTTT.

The chain uses TRBV27 and TRBJ2-7, with 9 bases fitting TRBD1. The germline CDR1 and CDR2 sequences are MNHEY and SMNVEV (reference sequence). The V segment lost 2 bases and the J segment 4 bases; nucleotides outside the gene matches: 9. The CDR3 has 16 residues. The DNA for the CDR3 is TGTGCCAGCAGTTTAAGGGTCGGGACAGGGACGTACGAGCAGTACTTC. Amino acid sequence: CASSLRVGTGTYEQYF.

This chain links TRBV9 with TRBJ1-1; D is unresolved. CDR1 SGDLS and CDR2 YYNGEE come from the germline V gene. V lost 4 bases and J 3 bases, leaving 10 bases between the germline ends. This CDR3 is built from 13 residues. CDR3 sequence: CASSPRLYTEAFF. DNA for the CDR3: TGTGCCAGCAGCCCCCGACTCTACACTGAAGCTTTCTTT.

The chain joins TRBV6-5 to TRBJ1-5, with 9 bases lining up with TRBD1. The CDR3 is made up of 15 amino acids. Per the germline V gene, CDR1 is MNHEY and CDR2 is SVGAGI. J was trimmed by 2 bases and V by 6 bases; bases with no gene match: 5. CDR3 sequence reads: CASRQRTGGNQPQHF. The CDR3 nucleotides read TGTGCCAGCAGGCAGCGGACAGGGGGCAATCAGCCCCAGCATTTT.

The chain links TRBV6-1 to TRBJ2-5; 8 bases align to TRBD1. V lost 5 bases and J lost 4; bases outside the gene matches: 9. The germline V gene has CDR1 MNHNS and CDR2 SASEGT. The length of the CDR3 is 15 residues. The CDR3, as DNA: TGTGCCAGCAGTACCCGGACAGGGTCCGGAGAGACCCAGTACTTC. It specifies CASSTRTGSGETQYF.